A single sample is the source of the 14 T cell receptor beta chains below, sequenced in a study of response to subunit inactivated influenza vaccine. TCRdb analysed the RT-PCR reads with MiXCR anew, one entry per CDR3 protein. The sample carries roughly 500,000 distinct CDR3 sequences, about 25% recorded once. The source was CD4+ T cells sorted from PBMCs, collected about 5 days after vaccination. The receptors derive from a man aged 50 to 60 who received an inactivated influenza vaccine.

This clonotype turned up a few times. CDR3 in amino acids: CSASGPTDRYEQYF. The CDR3 DNA follows: TGCAGTGCTAGCGGACCTACCGACCGCTACGAGCAGTACTTC. The V and J genes are TRBV20-1 and TRBJ2-7; D remains ambiguous. The CDR3 extends over 14 amino acids. Trimming stripped 3 bases from V and 3 bases from J, with 15 bases between. Germline V gene data show CDR1 as DFQATT and CDR2 as SNEGSKA (reference sequence).

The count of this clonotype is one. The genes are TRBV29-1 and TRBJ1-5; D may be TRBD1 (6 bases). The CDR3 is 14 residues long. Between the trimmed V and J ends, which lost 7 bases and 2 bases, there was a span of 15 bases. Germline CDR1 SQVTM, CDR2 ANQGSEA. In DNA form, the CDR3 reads TGCAGCGCCTCGTTGGGGGGCGGCAATCAGCCCCAGCATTTT. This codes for CSASLGGGNQPQHF.

The CDR3 reads CASSRNPGQTYEQYF. Written as DNA, the CDR3 is TGTGCCAGCAGTCGAAACCCGGGACAGACCTACGAGCAGTACTTC. The chain links TRBV6-1 to TRBJ2-7; 7 bases agree with TRBD1. The CDR3 is made up of 15 amino acids. V dropped 5 bases and J dropped 2; count of bases not matched to a gene: 9. Germline V lookup: CDR1 MNHNS, CDR2 SASEGT.

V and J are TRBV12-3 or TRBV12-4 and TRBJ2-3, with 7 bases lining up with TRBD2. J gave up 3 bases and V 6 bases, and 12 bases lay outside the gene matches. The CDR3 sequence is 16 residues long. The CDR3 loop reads CASSFRAGSKTDTQYF. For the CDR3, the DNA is TGTGCCAGCAGCTTCCGAGCGGGGAGTAAAACAGATACGCAGTATTTT.

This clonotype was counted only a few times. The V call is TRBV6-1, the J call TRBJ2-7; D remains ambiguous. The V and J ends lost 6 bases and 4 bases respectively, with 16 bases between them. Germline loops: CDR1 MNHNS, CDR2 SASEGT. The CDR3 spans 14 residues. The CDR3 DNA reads TGTGCCAGCAGACCACCAGGTGTGGGATACGAGCAGTACTTC. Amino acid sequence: CASRPPGVGYEQYF.

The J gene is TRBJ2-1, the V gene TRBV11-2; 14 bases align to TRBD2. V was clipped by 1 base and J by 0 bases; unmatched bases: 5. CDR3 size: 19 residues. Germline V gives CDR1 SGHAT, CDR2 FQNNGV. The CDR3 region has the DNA TGTGCCAGCAGCTTAGTAGGGACTAGCGGGAGTAGCTCCTACAATGAGCAGTTCTTC. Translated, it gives CASSLVGTSGSSSYNEQFF.

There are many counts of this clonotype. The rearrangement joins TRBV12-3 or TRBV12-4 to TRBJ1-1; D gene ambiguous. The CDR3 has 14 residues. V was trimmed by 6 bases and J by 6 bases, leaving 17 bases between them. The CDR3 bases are TGTGCCAGCAGCGCCGGCCGTGCTTCGGCTGAAGCTTTCTTT. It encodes CASSAGRASAEAFF.

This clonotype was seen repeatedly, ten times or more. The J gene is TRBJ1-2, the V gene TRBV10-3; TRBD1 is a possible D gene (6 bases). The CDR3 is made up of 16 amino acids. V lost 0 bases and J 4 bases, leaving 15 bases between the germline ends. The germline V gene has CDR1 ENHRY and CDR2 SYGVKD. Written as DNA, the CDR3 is TGTGCCATCAGTGAGTCTTGGGGGCAGGGCGGCTATGGCTACACCTTC. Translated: CAISESWGQGGYGYTF.

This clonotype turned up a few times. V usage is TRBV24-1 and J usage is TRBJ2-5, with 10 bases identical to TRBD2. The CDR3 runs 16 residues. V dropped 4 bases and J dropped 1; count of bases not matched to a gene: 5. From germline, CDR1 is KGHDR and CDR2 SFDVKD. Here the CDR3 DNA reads TGTGCCACCAGTGACATAGCGGGAGGCTCCCAAGAGACCCAGTACTTC. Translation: CATSDIAGGSQETQYF.

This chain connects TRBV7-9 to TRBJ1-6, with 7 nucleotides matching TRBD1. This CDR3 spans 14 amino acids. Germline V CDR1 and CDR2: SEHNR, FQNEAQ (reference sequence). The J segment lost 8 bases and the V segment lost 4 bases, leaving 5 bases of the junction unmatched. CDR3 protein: CASSSGQDHSPLHF. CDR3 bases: TGTGCCAGCAGCTCTGGACAGGACCATTCACCCCTCCACTTT.

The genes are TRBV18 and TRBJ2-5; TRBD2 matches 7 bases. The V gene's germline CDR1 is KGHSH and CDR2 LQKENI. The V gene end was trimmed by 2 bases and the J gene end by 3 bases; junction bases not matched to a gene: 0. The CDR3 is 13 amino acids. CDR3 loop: CASSPGTKETQYF. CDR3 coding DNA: TGTGCCAGCTCACCAGGGACTAAAGAGACCCAGTACTTC.

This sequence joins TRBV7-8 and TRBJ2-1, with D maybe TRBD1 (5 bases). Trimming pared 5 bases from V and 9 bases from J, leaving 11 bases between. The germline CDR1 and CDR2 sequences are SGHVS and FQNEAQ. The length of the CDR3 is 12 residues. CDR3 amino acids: CASSARVGEQFF. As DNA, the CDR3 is TGTGCCAGCAGCGCCAGGGTGGGTGAGCAGTTCTTC.

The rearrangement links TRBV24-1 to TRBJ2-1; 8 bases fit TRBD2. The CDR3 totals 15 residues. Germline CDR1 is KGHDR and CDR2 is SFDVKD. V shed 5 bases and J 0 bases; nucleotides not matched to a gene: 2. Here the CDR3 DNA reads TGTGCCACCAGTGGCGGGGGGAGCTCCTACAATGAGCAGTTCTTC. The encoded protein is CATSGGGSSYNEQFF.

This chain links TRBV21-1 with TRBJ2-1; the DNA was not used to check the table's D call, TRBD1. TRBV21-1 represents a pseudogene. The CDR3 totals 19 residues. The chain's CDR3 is CASSKGSLARGKSYNEQFF. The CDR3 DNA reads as TGTGCCAGCAGCAAAGGCTCGTTGGCGCGGGGAAAGTCCTACAATGAGCAGTTCTTC.